The next 18 T cell receptor beta chains were all read from a single sample in a study of blood T cell repertoires in COVID-19. The assay was immunoSEQ multiplex PCR, and TCRdb's table has in-frame clones only and misses some. The table lists some 330,000 clones, around 90% of them singletons. Sequencing used PBMCs or T cells enriched from blood (not recorded which). These receptors were obtained from a man aged 30 to 39 who had recovered from COVID-19.

The gene calls are TRBV6-5 and TRBJ1-4; 7 bases are shared with TRBD1. The CDR3 spans 14 residues. J lost 8 bases, V lost 6 bases, and 9 bases had no gene match. Germline assignment: CDR1 MNHEY and CDR2 SVGAGI. CDR3 coding DNA: TGTGCCAGCAGATCTAGGGGGCGCGGGGAAAAACTGTTTTTT. This codes for CASRSRGRGEKLFF.

This rearrangement joins TRBV6-5 to TRBJ2-7; 7 bases align to TRBD1. Trimming at V came to 4 bases and at J to 4 bases, leaving 10 bases not matched to a gene. The CDR3 contains 15 residues. Looked up from germline, CDR1 is MNHEY and CDR2 is SVGAGI. CDR3 bases: TGTGCCAGCAGTTCTAACAGGGGAAATCTATACGAGCAGTACTTC. Its translation is CASSSNRGNLYEQYF.

This clone was detected only a few times. CDR3 loop: CASSSLGRDNQPQHF. The CDR3 DNA follows: TGTGCCAGCAGCTCCCTAGGACGGGACAATCAGCCCCAGCATTTT. This chain uses TRBV5-5 with TRBJ1-5, with unresolved D. The CDR3 runs to 15 residues. The V gene's germline CDR1 is SGHKS and CDR2 YYEKEE (reference sequence). The V gene lost 3 bases and the J gene lost 3 bases, with 13 bases spanning the gap.

V and J are TRBV5-1 and TRBJ1-3, with D possibly matching TRBD1 (6 bases). This CDR3 spans 16 amino acids. The ends were cut back, 4 bases at V and 0 bases at J, with 14 bases in the middle. Germline loops: CDR1 SGHRS, CDR2 YFSETQ. The DNA for the CDR3 is TGCGCCAGCAGCGTTGGACAGATTAGCTCTGGAAACACCATATATTTT. Translation gives CASSVGQISSGNTIYF.

The chain combines TRBV19 with TRBJ2-5, with a tentative D call TRBD2 (7 bases). The V end was cut by 6 bases, the J end by 2 bases, with 16 bases between. The CDR3 runs to 15 residues. Looked up from germline, CDR1 is LNHDA and CDR2 is SQIVND (reference sequence). In DNA, the CDR3 is TGTGCCAGTAGCCCCTTGCGGGGGCGGCAAGAGACCCAGTACTTC. Its protein product is CASSPLRGRQETQYF. Based on the CDR3 plus reference TRBV19 and TRBJ2-5, the full variable domain is DGGITQSPKYLFRKEGQNVTLSCEQNLNHDAMYWYRQDPGQGLRLIYYSQIVNDFQKGDIAEGYSVSREKKESFPLTVTSAQKNPTAFYLCASSPLRGRQETQYFGPGTRLLVL.

The chain carries TRBV11-2 and TRBJ2-2; a possible D gene is TRBD1 (6 bases). The V end lost 2 bases, the J end lost 4 bases, and 14 bases lay between the germline ends. The CDR3 has 16 amino acids. Germline V gene sequence: CDR1 SGHAT, CDR2 FQNNGV. CDR3 nucleotides: TGTGCCAGCAGCTTAACGAGGGGGACCATCACCGGGGAGCTGTTTTTT. Translated, it gives CASSLTRGTITGELFF.

Regarding this clone: Additional DNA sequences in this sample encode the identical CDR3. The chain has TRBV27 and TRBJ1-1; 8 bases match TRBD1. Germline CDR1 is MNHEY and CDR2 is SMNVEV (reference sequence). This CDR3 is 13 amino acids long. The ends lost 0 bases at V and 10 bases at J; junction bases unmatched: 4. The CDR3 coding sequence is TGTGCCAGCAGTTTATCCCAGGGGGCGGGAGCTTTCTTT. Translating it yields CASSLSQGAGAFF.

J is TRBJ2-7 and V is TRBV27, with no clear D. V shed 0 bases and J shed 6 bases, with 18 bases lying between them. CDR1 is MNHEY, CDR2 SMNVEV, per germline (reference sequence). The CDR3 has 16 amino acids. This CDR3 is CASSLSRGPGVVEQYF. CDR3 nucleotides: TGTGCCAGCAGTTTATCGAGAGGTCCCGGCGTGGTCGAGCAGTACTTC.

The chain couples TRBV9 to TRBJ1-3; D unresolved. Germline V gene lookup returns CDR1 SGDLS and CDR2 YYNGEE. Between the trimmed V and J ends, which lost 4 bases and 4 bases, there was a span of 9 bases. The CDR3 length is 13 residues. In DNA, the CDR3 is TGTGCCAGCAGCCCTCCACAGGGAAACACCATATATTTT. This codes for CASSPPQGNTIYF.

In this sample, this clone turned up once. The V and J genes are TRBV11-2 and TRBJ2-1, with TRBD2 matching over 9 bases. V shed 3 bases and J 2 bases; nucleotides not matched to a gene: 8. CDR3 size: 17 residues. Germline CDR1 is SGHAT and CDR2 is FQNNGV. Written as DNA, the CDR3 is TGTGCCAGCAGCTTCCGGCCTAGCGGGGTAACCTACAATGAGCAGTTCTTC. Protein sequence: CASSFRPSGVTYNEQFF.

J is TRBJ2-1 and V is TRBV11-1, with TRBD1 matching over 7 bases. V was pared by 5 bases and J by 5 bases, with 3 bases of the junction left unmatched. In germline, CDR1 is SGHAT, CDR2 FQDESV (reference sequence). This CDR3 comprises 13 residues. The CDR3 sequence is CASSADRNNEQFF. CDR3 coding DNA: TGTGCCAGCAGCGCGGACAGGAACAATGAGCAGTTCTTC.

The chain carries TRBV2 and TRBJ2-4; the D is unclear. V was trimmed by 6 bases and J by 0 bases, leaving 12 bases between them. The CDR3 loop spans 15 amino acids. From germline, CDR1 is SNHLY and CDR2 FYNNEI. Here the CDR3 reads CASSFENLAKNIQYF. CDR3 sequence (DNA): TGTGCCAGCAGCTTCGAAAACTTAGCCAAAAACATTCAGTACTTC.

This chain connects TRBV12-5 to TRBJ2-3, with 15 bases aligning to TRBD2. Germline CDR1 LGHNT, CDR2 FRNRAP. CDR3 length: 16 residues. V lost 5 bases and J lost 9; bases outside the gene matches: 9. CDR3 region: CASGPGLAGGQRTQYF. CDR3 DNA sequence: TGTGCTAGTGGTCCTGGACTAGCGGGGGGGCAACGGACGCAGTATTTT.

Points on this clone: Other DNA variants within this sample encode the same CDR3. The gene calls are TRBV5-1 and TRBJ2-3; 12 nucleotides match TRBD2. Germline V lookup: CDR1 SGHRS, CDR2 YFSETQ. The CDR3 is 18 amino acids. The J segment lost 0 bases and the V segment lost 4 bases, leaving 9 bases of the junction unmatched. CDR3 in DNA: TGCGCCAGCAGCCTGGGCGGGCTAGCGGGGGGGAGCACAGATACGCAGTATTTT. Residues: CASSLGGLAGGSTDTQYF.

This chain links TRBV5-1 with TRBJ1-2; D is unclear. V dropped 4 bases and J dropped 8 bases, with 21 bases sitting between them. The CDR3 sequence is 15 residues long. Germline CDR1 SGHRS, CDR2 YFSETQ. The CDR3 is CASSQTAGGLGGYTF. DNA for the CDR3: TGCGCCAGCAGCCAGACCGCCGGAGGGTTAGGAGGCTACACCTTC.

This clone occurred once. This rearrangement joins TRBV4-2 to TRBJ2-7, with TRBD2 matching over 11 bases. CDR3 size: 16 residues. CDR1 and CDR2 from the germline V gene are LGHNA and YNFKEQ. With 3 bases clipped from V and 3 bases from J, the junction kept 7 bases outside the gene matches. Here the CDR3 reads CASSQASGGLDYEQYF. The CDR3 region has the DNA TGTGCCAGCAGCCAGGCTAGCGGGGGGCTTGACTACGAGCAGTACTTC.

The rearrangement uses TRBV11-2 and TRBJ2-1; TRBD1 matches at 8 bases. V was pared by 4 bases and J by 2 bases, with 7 bases of the junction left unmatched. This CDR3 is built from 16 residues. Germline assignment: CDR1 SGHAT and CDR2 FQNNGV. The CDR3 DNA follows: TGTGCCAGCAGCTCTTACAGGGGGTACCCCTACAATGAGCAGTTCTTC. It specifies CASSSYRGYPYNEQFF. Full variable domain (remainder filled in from reference TRBV11-2 and TRBJ2-1): EAGVAQSPRYKIIEKRQSVAFWCNPISGHATLYWYQQILGQGPKLLIQFQNNGVVDDSQLPKDRFSAERLKGVDSTLKIQPAKLEDSAVYLCASSSYRGYPYNEQFFGPGTRLTVL.

CDR3: CAISEVWYGGAGHEQYF. Written as DNA, the CDR3 is TGTGCCATCAGTGAGGTGTGGTACGGGGGGGCCGGACACGAGCAGTACTTC. This chain joins TRBV10-3 and TRBJ2-7; TRBD2 aligns across 8 bases. Looked up from germline, CDR1 is ENHRY and CDR2 is SYGVKD. This CDR3 spans 17 amino acids. Unmatched junction bases numbered 14, after V lost 2 bases and J lost 5 bases.